The 2 T cell receptor beta chains in this list originate from one sample, sequenced in a study of control samples from healthy donors and cancer patients. The data were produced by immunoSEQ multiplex PCR, yet TCRdb's version contains in-frame clones alone and is incomplete. Of 90,000 to 130,000 clones listed, 88% were seen once; the top ten hold roughly 3.5%. Sequenced sample: PBMCs. All receptors come from a woman aged 60-70 years with lung cancer.

The chain couples TRBV19 to TRBJ1-1; perhaps TRBD1 as D (5 bases). The V end lost 5 bases, the J end lost 0 bases, and 19 bases lay between the germline ends. The CDR3 loop spans 17 amino acids. Germline CDR1 LNHDA, CDR2 SQIVND (reference sequence). As DNA, the CDR3 is TGTGCCAGTAGTGCAAACCCCAGGGTATACATGAACACTGAAGCTTTCTTT. Encoded protein: CASSANPRVYMNTEAFF.

V is TRBV19 and J is TRBJ2-2; 10 bases agree with TRBD1. Germline CDR1 is LNHDA and CDR2 is SQIVND (reference sequence). This CDR3 is 16 amino acids long. The trim removed 4 bases at V and 7 bases at J, leaving 9 bases unmatched. Here the CDR3 DNA reads TGTGCCAGTAGTAACTTCGCCGGGACAGGGGTCGGGGAGCTGTTTTTT. Protein: CASSNFAGTGVGELFF. The entire variable domain, with the rest obtained from reference TRBV19 and TRBJ2-2, is as follows: DGGITQSPKYLFRKEGQNVTLSCEQNLNHDAMYWYRQDPGQGLRLIYYSQIVNDFQKGDIAEGYSVSREKKESFPLTVTSAQKNPTAFYLCASSNFAGTGVGELFFGEGSRLTVL.